This TCR beta chain was sequenced in a study of control samples from healthy donors and cancer patients. Some clones are missing from TCRdb's copy, which holds only in-frame ones; the method was immunoSEQ multiplex PCR. The sample lists 130,000 or so clones; around 94% were seen once. The CDR3 has 15 amino acids. V lost 0 bases and J 3 bases, leaving 10 bases between the germline ends. Germline V gene sequence: CDR1 SEHNR, CDR2 FQNEAQ (reference sequence). Sequenced: PBMCs. V and J are TRBV7-9 and TRBJ2-3; the D gene is possibly TRBD2 (7 bases). This TCR was recovered from a man aged 60 to 69 with colorectal cancer. CDR3 sequence reads: CASSLAGGQTDTQYF. For the CDR3, the DNA is TGTGCCAGCAGCTTAGCGGGGGGGCAGACAGATACGCAGTATTTT.